This T cell receptor (beta chain) was identified in a study of response to subunit inactivated influenza vaccine. General study results and limits: Each seasonal flu vaccination may recruit only limited new T cells, authors suggested.

TCRdb fed the RT-PCR reads into MiXCR, producing one record per CDR3 protein. The sample shows some 600,000 distinct CDR3 sequences, 12% to 15% of them seen only once. As for this clonotype: Its target is not known.

CDR1 SEHNR and CDR2 FQNEAQ come from the germline V gene (reference sequence). V shed 5 bases and J 7 bases; nucleotides not matched to a gene: 6. This CDR3 region has 14 residues. This receptor was obtained from a man aged 45-65 years who received an inactivated influenza vaccine. The source was PBMCs from blood, collected approximately 15 days before vaccination. The chain joins TRBV7-9 to TRBJ2-4; 9 nucleotides align to TRBD1. The CDR3 DNA follows: TGTGCCAGCAGCCGGGACAGGGAAAGGAACATTCAGTACTTC. This gives the protein CASSRDRERNIQYF. Full variable domain (rest looked up from reference TRBV7-9 and TRBJ2-4): DTGVSQNPRHKITKRGQNVTFRCDPISEHNRLYWYRQTLGQGPEFLTYFQNEAQLEKSRLLSDRFSAERPKGSFSTLEIQRTEQGDSAMYLCASSRDRERNIQYFGAGTRLSVL.